The rows below give T cell receptor beta chains drawn from one sample of a study of CD8 T cells in ankylosing spondylitis. One entry per CDR3 protein, called by TCRdb with MiXCR from the 5' RACE reads. This table holds roughly 470,000 distinct CDR3 sequences, 25% to 30% found once. Sequenced material: blood, either unsorted or a sorted T cell fraction (not recorded which). The receptors here all came from a male donor with ankylosing spondylitis. CDR3s include the opening cysteine and the closing phenylalanine or tryptophan. D genes are given only for firm matches. Not all rows give a size; the values are once, few, many and, for expanded clones, a class.

TRBD1,TRBV29-1,few,TRBJ2-4,CSVSGQGNIQYF,TGCAGCGTCTCTGGACAGGGAAACATTCAGTACTTC
TRBD2,TRBV7-2,NA,TRBJ2-7,CASSSTSGRTYEQYF,TGTGCCAGCAGTTCTACTAGCGGGAGGACCTACGAGCAGTACTTC
TRBD1,TRBV20-1,few,TRBJ2-1,CSARVGQGTYNEQFF,TGCAGTGCTAGAGTGGGACAGGGGACCTACAATGAGCAGTTCTTC
TRBD1,TRBV20-1,NA,TRBJ1-2,CSAGTGGVGYGYTF,TGCAGTGCCGGGACAGGGGGCGTTGGGTATGGCTACACCTTC
NA,TRBV20-1,NA,TRBJ2-5,CSASPSGGAQKETQYF,TGCAGTGCTTCACCGTCCGGGGGAGCCCAAAAAGAGACCCAGTACTTC
TRBD2,TRBV5-1,NA,TRBJ2-1,CASSLGGAGDNEQFF,TGCGCCAGCAGCTTGGGGGGTGCGGGGGACAATGAGCAGTTCTTC
NA,TRBV29-1,NA,TRBJ1-2,CSGMGRDGYTF,TGCAGCGGCATGGGAAGGGATGGCTACACCTTC
TRBD1,TRBV10-3,NA,TRBJ2-3,CAISSGTGAADTQYF,TGTGCCATCAGCTCCGGGACAGGGGCCGCAGATACGCAGTATTTT
NA,TRBV3-1,NA,TRBJ1-5,CASSQRSNQPQHF,TGTGCCAGCAGCCAAAGATCGAATCAGCCCCAGCATTTT
NA,TRBV7-9,NA,TRBJ2-3,CASSPNPRGDTQYF,TGTGCCAGCAGCCCTAACCCCAGGGGAGATACGCAGTATTTT
NA,TRBV25-1,NA,TRBJ2-3,CASIAAGTDTQYF,TGTGCCAGCATCGCGGCCGGCACAGATACGCAGTATTTT
NA,TRBV5-8,NA,TRBJ1-1,CASSPPGAIMDTEAFF,TGTGCCAGCAGCCCGCCGGGAGCTATAATGGACACTGAAGCTTTCTTT
NA,TRBV29-1,few,TRBJ2-3,CSVDEEDPDTQYF,TGCAGCGTTGATGAAGAGGACCCAGATACGCAGTATTTT